Presented here are 24 T cell receptor beta chains from one specimen sequenced in a study of response to subunit inactivated influenza vaccine. TCRdb independently ran MiXCR on the RT-PCR reads; one entry per CDR3 protein. The table lists under 200,000 distinct CDR3 sequences, roughly 12% of them singletons. These data were also reused for a study on T cells expressing NK-cell markers. That study adds: The authors generated TCR beta cDNA through 5'RACE template switching with UMIs.

Sequences were derived from CD8+ T cells sorted from PBMCs, sampled 11 to 12 days after vaccination. These receptors all come from a man over 45 who received an inactivated influenza vaccine.

This clonotype was detected ten times or more. V and J are TRBV7-9 and TRBJ2-7; no firm D call. The CDR3 spans 14 residues. Trimming removed 5 bases from V and 2 bases from J, with 13 bases in between. Germline assignment: CDR1 SEHNR and CDR2 FQNEAQ (reference sequence). CDR3 loop: CASSEVRKPYEQYF. As DNA, the CDR3 is TGTGCCAGCAGCGAAGTAAGAAAACCCTACGAGCAGTACTTC. The full variable domain, completed using reference TRBV7-9 and TRBJ2-7, is DTGVSQNPRHKITKRGQNVTFRCDPISEHNRLYWYRQTLGQGPEFLTYFQNEAQLEKSRLLSDRFSAERPKGSFSTLEIQRTEQGDSAMYLCASSEVRKPYEQYFGPGTRLTVT.

The CDR3 spells CASSEGRVNEQFF. For the CDR3, the DNA is TGTGCCAGCAGTGAGGGTCGAGTAAATGAGCAGTTCTTC. J is TRBJ2-1 and V is TRBV6-1; D is uncertain. The V gene's germline CDR1 is MNHNS and CDR2 SASEGT. The V gene lost 3 bases and the J gene lost 7 bases, with 10 bases spanning the gap. This CDR3 contains 13 residues.

This clonotype was detected a few times. J is TRBJ2-1 and V is TRBV20-1; possible D gene TRBD2, 5 bases. V dropped 3 bases and J dropped 7 bases, with 25 bases sitting between them. This CDR3 is built from 17 residues. CDR1 is DFQATT, CDR2 SNEGSKA, per germline (reference sequence). The CDR3: CSASTFLGQEVWNEQFF. CDR3 bases: TGCAGTGCTAGCACCTTCTTGGGTCAGGAGGTTTGGAATGAGCAGTTCTTC.

In its sample, this clonotype was seen a few times. The J gene is TRBJ2-1, the V gene TRBV30, with a possible D match to TRBD2 (6 bases). V dropped 3 bases and J dropped 6 bases, with 15 bases sitting between them. Germline CDR1 reads GTSNPN; CDR2 reads SVGIG (reference sequence). The CDR3 has 14 amino acids. The CDR3 protein is CAWSSGVWGNEQFF. In DNA, the CDR3 is TGTGCCTGGAGCTCGGGGGTCTGGGGCAATGAGCAGTTCTTC.

The chain carries TRBV7-3 and TRBJ2-2, with a possible D match to TRBD2 (7 bases). Germline V gene lookup returns CDR1 SGHTA and CDR2 FQGTGA. The CDR3 is 15 amino acids. Trimming stripped 2 bases from V and 3 bases from J, with 10 bases between. As DNA, the CDR3 is TGTGCCAGCAGCTTATGGGGGGGGCACACCGGGGAGCTGTTTTTT. Its translation is CASSLWGGHTGELFF.

This clonotype appeared many times. The chain recombines TRBV4-3 with TRBJ1-1; 7 bases map to TRBD1. Germline loops: CDR1 LGHNA, CDR2 YSLEER. Germline trimming cut 1 base from V and 3 bases from J; bases unmatched to any gene: 14. CDR3 length: 18 residues. CDR3 bases: TGCGCCAGCAGCCAAGTGGGAGCTCAGGGGGTATTTGACACTGAAGCTTTCTTT. Translating gives CASSQVGAQGVFDTEAFF.

The gene calls are TRBV15 and TRBJ2-7, with 7 bases that match TRBD1. Germline-derived CDR1 and CDR2 are LNHNV and YYDKDF (reference sequence). The ends lost 2 bases at V and 2 bases at J; junction bases unmatched: 9. The CDR3 spans 16 residues. CDR3 nucleotides: TGTGCCACCAGCAGACTAACAGGGGCCCTACCCTACGAGCAGTACTTC. Its protein product is CATSRLTGALPYEQYF.

In its sample, this clonotype was seen a few times. The chain combines TRBV6-2 or TRBV6-3 with TRBJ2-3, with D perhaps matching TRBD1 or TRBD2 (5 bases each). CDR1 and CDR2 from the germline V gene are MNHEY and SVGEGT. V was trimmed by 2 bases and J by 6 bases, leaving 9 bases between them. The CDR3 consists of 13 residues. CDR3 loop: CASSYGTGDTQYF. The CDR3 DNA reads TGTGCCAGCAGTTACGGGACGGGGGATACGCAGTATTTT.

This clonotype showed up just a few times. The chain has TRBV7-2 and TRBJ2-7; 7 bases line up with TRBD2. Germline V gene lookup returns CDR1 SGHTA and CDR2 FQGNSA. This CDR3 region has 15 residues. The V and J ends lost 1 base and 2 bases, in that order; junction bases with no gene match: 5. CDR3 sequence: CASSLEGLPTYEQYF. CDR3 nucleotide sequence: TGTGCCAGCAGCTTAGAGGGACTACCCACCTACGAGCAGTACTTC.

The CDR3: CSVGVSAGYGYTF. DNA of the CDR3: TGCAGCGTTGGTGTGTCAGCCGGCTATGGCTACACCTTC. The chain carries TRBV29-1 and TRBJ1-2; D call uncertain. The CDR3 consists of 13 residues. Germline lookup yields CDR1 SQVTM and CDR2 ANQGSEA. V lost 4 bases and J 4 bases, leaving 13 bases between the germline ends. The variable domain in full, with the rest retrieved from reference TRBV29-1 and TRBJ1-2, is SAVISQKPSRDICQRGTSLTIQCQVDSQVTMMFWYRQQPGQSLTLIATANQGSEATYESGFVIDKFPISRPNLTFSTLTVSNMSPEDSSIYLCSVGVSAGYGYTFGSGTRLTVV.

This rearrangement joins TRBV9 to TRBJ2-5, with TRBD2 matching 10 bases. The junction had 9 bases not matched to a gene; V was cut back by 0 bases and J by 4 bases. The germline CDR1 and CDR2 sequences are SGDLS and YYNGEE. The CDR3 runs 17 residues. The CDR3: CASSVGPSGGAGETQYF. The CDR3 DNA reads TGTGCCAGCAGCGTAGGGCCTAGCGGGGGAGCGGGAGAGACCCAGTACTTC. The full variable domain, in which reference TRBV9 and TRBJ2-5 provide the parts outside the CDR3, is DSGVTQTPKHLITATGQRVTLRCSPRSGDLSVYWYQQSLDQGLQFLIQYYNGEERAKGNILERFSAQQFPDLHSELNLSSLELGDSALYFCASSVGPSGGAGETQYFGPGTRLLVL.

In its sample, this clonotype was seen many times. The chain joins TRBV12-3 or TRBV12-4 to TRBJ2-7; D possibly corresponds to TRBD1 (5 bases). Trimming took off 1 base at V and 4 bases at J, with 11 bases between the two ends. CDR3 length: 14 amino acids. The CDR3 DNA is TGTGCCAGCAGTTTAGGAGGACATCAGTACGAGCAGTACTTC. This encodes CASSLGGHQYEQYF.

This clonotype was counted a few times. This chain uses TRBV12-3 or TRBV12-4 with TRBJ1-2; maybe TRBD1 (5 bases). The CDR3 covers 15 residues. Trimming pared 4 bases from V and 3 bases from J, leaving 15 bases between. The CDR3, as DNA: TGTGCCAGCAGTTACTACAGGAAGGGAGACTATGGCTACACCTTC. Amino acids: CASSYYRKGDYGYTF.

The chain uses TRBV6-5 and TRBJ2-1; perhaps TRBD2 as D (6 bases). V was clipped by 6 bases and J by 7 bases, with 13 bases between them. The V gene's germline CDR1 is MNHEY and CDR2 SVGAGI. This CDR3 has 13 amino acids. CDR3 loop: CASSPDAGNEQFF. The CDR3 bases are TGTGCCAGCAGCCCAGACGCGGGGAATGAGCAGTTCTTC.

This clonotype was picked up many times. The chain combines TRBV3-1 with TRBJ2-7; no definite D call. This CDR3 is 12 amino acids long. Germline V gene sequence: CDR1 LGHDT, CDR2 YNNKEL (reference sequence). V gave up 1 base and J gave up 7 bases, with 8 bases separating them. As DNA, the CDR3 is TGTGCCAGCAGCCAAGGGTTACGGGAGCAGTACTTC. Translated: CASSQGLREQYF.

This clonotype was seen a few times. V usage is TRBV28 and J usage is TRBJ1-4; unclear D gene. V gave up 6 bases and J gave up 6 bases, with 20 bases separating them. Germline V gene sequence: CDR1 MDHEN, CDR2 SYDVKM. This CDR3 comprises 16 residues. CDR3 region: CASSQGPSRPDEKLFF. The CDR3 DNA sequence: TGTGCCAGCAGCCAAGGCCCTTCCCGTCCGGATGAAAAACTGTTTTTT.

The chain is built from TRBV7-9 and TRBJ2-2; D call uncertain. The CDR3 loop spans 14 amino acids. V lost 1 base to trimming and J lost 4 bases, with 7 bases between them. Germline lookup yields CDR1 SEHNR and CDR2 FQNEAQ (reference sequence). The CDR3 region is CASSLGEFTGELFF. As DNA, the CDR3 is TGTGCCAGCAGCTTAGGAGAGTTCACCGGGGAGCTGTTTTTT.

This clonotype was seen many times. The chain carries TRBV29-1 and TRBJ2-7; D remains ambiguous. V was clipped by 3 bases and J by 3 bases, with 15 bases between them. Germline values: CDR1 SQVTM, CDR2 ANQGSEA. The CDR3 covers 14 residues. The CDR3 loop is CSVEVLTTRYEQYF. CDR3 bases: TGCAGCGTTGAGGTACTGACCACCCGCTACGAGCAGTACTTC.

This clonotype was seen only a few times. V and J are TRBV27 and TRBJ2-7, with TRBD2 matching 9 bases. V dropped 0 bases and J dropped 0; count of bases not matched to a gene: 3. Germline values: CDR1 MNHEY, CDR2 SMNVEV (reference sequence). The CDR3 sequence is 16 residues long. The CDR3 here is CASSLSGGRASYEQYF. The CDR3 coding sequence is TGTGCCAGCAGTTTATCGGGCGGGAGGGCCTCCTACGAGCAGTACTTC.

Ten or more counts support this clonotype. The CDR3 loop is CASSLFQSPGDSTDTQYF. In DNA, the CDR3 is TGTGCCAGCAGCTTATTCCAGTCCCCCGGGGACAGCACAGATACGCAGTATTTT. This chain connects TRBV11-2 to TRBJ2-3; D tentatively reads TRBD1 or TRBD2 (5 bases each). This CDR3 has 18 residues. Germline V gene lookup returns CDR1 SGHAT and CDR2 FQNNGV. V shed 2 bases and J shed 0 bases, with 18 bases lying between them.

V usage is TRBV5-1 and J usage is TRBJ2-1; 8 bases agree with TRBD1. The germline V gene encodes CDR1 SGHRS and CDR2 YFSETQ. This CDR3 is 17 amino acids long. The V gene end was trimmed by 0 bases and the J gene end by 4 bases; junction bases not matched to a gene: 9. CDR3 nucleotides: TGCGCCAGCAGCTTGGAAACCAGGACAGGGTGGTACAATGAGCAGTTCTTC. This gives the protein CASSLETRTGWYNEQFF.

The table lists this clonotype with a few counts. The chain has TRBV9 and TRBJ2-2; a weak D match, TRBD1 (5 bases). V shed 3 bases and J shed 7 bases, with 16 bases lying between them. The CDR3 totals 15 residues. Germline V gene data show CDR1 as SGDLS and CDR2 as YYNGEE. The DNA for the CDR3 is TGTGCCAGCAGCGGTGGGGCAGGTTCGAGCGGGGAGCTGTTTTTT. It translates to CASSGGAGSSGELFF.

The chain carries TRBV9 and TRBJ2-3, with D perhaps TRBD2 (6 bases). Germline CDR1 is SGDLS and CDR2 is YYNGEE. This CDR3 is built from 15 residues. Trimming stripped 3 bases from V and 5 bases from J, with 16 bases between. The CDR3 nucleotides are TGTGCCAGCAGCGCACACTCTCGGGAGATAGATACGCAGTATTTT. Its protein product is CASSAHSREIDTQYF.

In this sample, this clonotype turned up a few times. The rearrangement links TRBV5-1 to TRBJ2-5; no clear D gene. Germline V gives CDR1 SGHRS, CDR2 YFSETQ. V was shortened by 0 bases and J by 5 bases, with 5 bases between the two germline ends. CDR3 length: 12 amino acids. The CDR3 bases are TGCGCCAGCAGCTTGGTTGGGGAGACCCAGTACTTC. The encoded protein is CASSLVGETQYF.